This entry is about one T cell receptor (beta chain). Its matching antigen is unknown. Amplification of TCR alpha and beta CDR3 regions from RNA used iRepertoire nested multiplex PCR. Input was roughly 95-400 ng of tissue mRNA or PBMC total RNA. TCRdb reprocessed the multiplex PCR reads via MiXCR and lists one record per CDR3 protein. This table has 85,000 to 110,000 distinct CDR3 sequences, under 30% appearing once. The data are from a study of glioma-infiltrating T cells. Study results and caveats: Only very few CDR3 sequences appeared in both tissue and blood. Gliomas, especially low-grade, showed above-expected tissue-blood divergence; non-neoplastic patients showed below.

The CDR3 totals 15 residues. Trimming removed 2 bases from V and 6 bases from J, with 11 bases in between. The germline V gene encodes CDR1 SGHTA and CDR2 FQGTGA. This receptor was obtained from a human donor with low-grade glioma or glioblastoma, undergoing nonglioma brain surgery, or in good health (not recorded which). Sequencing input: glioma tissue, nonneoplastic brain tissue, or PBMCs (not recorded which). The rearrangement joins TRBV7-3 to TRBJ1-6; D uncertain. The chain's CDR3 is CASSLGPPPNSPLHF. CDR3 bases: TGTGCCAGCAGCTTAGGGCCGCCCCCTAATTCACCCCTCCACTTT.